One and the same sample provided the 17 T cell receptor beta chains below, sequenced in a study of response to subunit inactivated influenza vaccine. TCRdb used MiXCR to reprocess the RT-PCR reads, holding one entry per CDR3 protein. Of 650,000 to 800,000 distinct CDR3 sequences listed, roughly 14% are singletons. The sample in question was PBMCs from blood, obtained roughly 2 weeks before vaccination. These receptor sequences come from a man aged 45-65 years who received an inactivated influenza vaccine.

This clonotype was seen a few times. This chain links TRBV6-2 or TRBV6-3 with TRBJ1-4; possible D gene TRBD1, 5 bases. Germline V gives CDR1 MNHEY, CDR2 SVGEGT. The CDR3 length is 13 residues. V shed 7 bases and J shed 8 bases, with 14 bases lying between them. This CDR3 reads CASNDRGSEKLFF. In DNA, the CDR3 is TGTGCCAGCAACGACAGAGGGAGCGAAAAACTGTTTTTT.

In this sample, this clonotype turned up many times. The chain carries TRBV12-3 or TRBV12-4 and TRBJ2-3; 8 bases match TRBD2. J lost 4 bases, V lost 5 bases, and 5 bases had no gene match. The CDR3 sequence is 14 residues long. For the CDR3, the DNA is TGTGCCAGCAGTCCTCGGGAGGGGCCAGATACGCAGTATTTT. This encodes CASSPREGPDTQYF.

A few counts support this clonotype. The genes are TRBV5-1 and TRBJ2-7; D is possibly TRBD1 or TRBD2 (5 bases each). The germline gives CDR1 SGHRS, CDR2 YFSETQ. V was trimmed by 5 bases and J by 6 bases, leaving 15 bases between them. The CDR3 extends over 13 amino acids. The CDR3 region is CASSHNPGAEQYF. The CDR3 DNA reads TGCGCCAGCAGTCACAACCCCGGGGCCGAGCAGTACTTC.

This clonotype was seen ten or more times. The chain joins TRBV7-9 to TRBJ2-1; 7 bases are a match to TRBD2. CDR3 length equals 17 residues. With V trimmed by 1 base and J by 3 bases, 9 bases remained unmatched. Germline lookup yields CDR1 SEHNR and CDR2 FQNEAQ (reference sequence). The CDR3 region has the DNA TGTGCCAGCAGCTTAGGTCGGGGCGGGGGAAGCTACAATGAGCAGTTCTTC. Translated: CASSLGRGGGSYNEQFF.

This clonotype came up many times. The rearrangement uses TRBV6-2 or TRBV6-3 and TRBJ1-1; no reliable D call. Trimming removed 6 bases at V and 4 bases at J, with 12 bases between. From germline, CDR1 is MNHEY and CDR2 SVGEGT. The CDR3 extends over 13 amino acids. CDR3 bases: TGTGCCAGCAGCCGTGACACCAGCACTGAAGCTTTCTTT. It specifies CASSRDTSTEAFF.

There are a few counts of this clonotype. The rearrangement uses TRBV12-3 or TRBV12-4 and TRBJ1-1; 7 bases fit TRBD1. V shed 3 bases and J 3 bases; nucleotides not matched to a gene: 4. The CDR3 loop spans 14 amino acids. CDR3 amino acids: CASSFGRGDTEAFF. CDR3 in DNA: TGTGCCAGCAGTTTCGGCAGGGGGGACACTGAAGCTTTCTTT.

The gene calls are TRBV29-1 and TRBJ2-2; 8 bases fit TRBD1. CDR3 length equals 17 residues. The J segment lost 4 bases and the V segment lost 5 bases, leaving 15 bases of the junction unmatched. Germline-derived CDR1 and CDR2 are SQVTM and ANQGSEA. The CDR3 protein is CSVYSLPTGAGTGELFF. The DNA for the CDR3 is TGCAGCGTTTACTCTCTCCCGACAGGGGCGGGCACCGGGGAGCTGTTTTTT.

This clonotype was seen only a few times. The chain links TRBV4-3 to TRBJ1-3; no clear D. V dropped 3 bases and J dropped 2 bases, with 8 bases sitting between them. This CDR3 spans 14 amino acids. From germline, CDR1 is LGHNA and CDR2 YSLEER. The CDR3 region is CASSQSGAGNTIYF. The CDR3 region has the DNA TGCGCCAGCAGCCAGTCGGGAGCTGGAAACACCATATATTTT.

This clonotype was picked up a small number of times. The CDR3 DNA follows: TGTGCCAGCTCACCCCCCGGGCGGGGGTTGCAGTATTTT. Its protein product is CASSPPGRGLQYF. The V and J genes are TRBV18 and TRBJ2-3; TRBD2 matches at 7 bases. CDR1 and CDR2 from the germline V gene are KGHSH and LQKENI. This CDR3 has 13 residues. Trimming at V came to 3 bases and at J to 11 bases, leaving 8 bases not matched to a gene.

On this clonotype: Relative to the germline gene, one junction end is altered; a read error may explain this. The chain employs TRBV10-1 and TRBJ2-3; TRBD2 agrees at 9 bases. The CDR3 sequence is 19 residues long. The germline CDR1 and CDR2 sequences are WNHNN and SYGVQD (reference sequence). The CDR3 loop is CASSDSTATKEREVRYAVF. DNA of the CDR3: TGCGCCAGCAGTGATTCCACTGCGACTAAGGAGCGGGAGGTCAGATACGCAGTATTT.

CDR3 amino acids: CSSTDRTDYEQYF. The CDR3 bases are TGCAGTAGCACGGACAGGACCGACTACGAGCAGTACTTC. This chain connects TRBV20-1 to TRBJ2-7, with TRBD1 matching 7 bases. Losses at the gene ends were 8 bases for V and 3 bases for J; bases not matched to a gene: 10. Germline CDR1 DFQATT, CDR2 SNEGSKA (reference sequence). This CDR3 is built from 13 residues.

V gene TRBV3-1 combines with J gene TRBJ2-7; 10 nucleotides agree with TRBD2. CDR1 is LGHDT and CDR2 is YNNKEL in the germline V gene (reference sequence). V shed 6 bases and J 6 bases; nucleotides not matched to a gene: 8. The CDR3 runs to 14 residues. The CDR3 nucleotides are TGTGCCAGCAGGGCGAGCGGGAGGGCTGGCGAGCAGTACTTC. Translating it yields CASRASGRAGEQYF.

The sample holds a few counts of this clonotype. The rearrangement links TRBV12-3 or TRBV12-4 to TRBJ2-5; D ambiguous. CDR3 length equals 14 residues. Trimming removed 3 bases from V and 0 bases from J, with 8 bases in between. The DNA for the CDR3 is TGTGCCAGCAGTTTCGCCCACCACCAAGAGACCCAGTACTTC. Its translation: CASSFAHHQETQYF.

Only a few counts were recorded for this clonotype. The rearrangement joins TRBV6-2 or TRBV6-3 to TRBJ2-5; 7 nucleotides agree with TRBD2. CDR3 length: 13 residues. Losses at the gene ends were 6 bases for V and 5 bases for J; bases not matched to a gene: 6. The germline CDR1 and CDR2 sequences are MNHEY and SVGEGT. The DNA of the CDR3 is TGTGCCAGCAGGCGAGCGGGGTTGGAGACCCAGTACTTC. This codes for CASRRAGLETQYF.

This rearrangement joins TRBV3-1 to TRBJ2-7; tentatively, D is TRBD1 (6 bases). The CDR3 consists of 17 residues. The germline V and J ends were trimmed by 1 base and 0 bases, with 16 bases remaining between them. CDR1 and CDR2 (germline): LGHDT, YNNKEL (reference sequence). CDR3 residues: CASSQGGLADSSYEQYF. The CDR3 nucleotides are TGTGCCAGCAGCCAAGGCGGGCTGGCGGACAGCTCCTACGAGCAGTACTTC.

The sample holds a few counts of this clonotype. The CDR3 sequence: CSARGAGTGSSYNEQFF. In nucleotides, the CDR3 is TGCAGTGCTAGAGGTGCCGGGACAGGGAGCTCCTACAATGAGCAGTTCTTC. The chain is built from TRBV20-1 and TRBJ2-1, with 9 bases aligning to TRBD1. CDR3 length: 17 residues. The V segment lost 1 base and the J segment 0 bases; nucleotides outside the gene matches: 7. Germline CDR1 and CDR2: DFQATT and SNEGSKA (reference sequence).

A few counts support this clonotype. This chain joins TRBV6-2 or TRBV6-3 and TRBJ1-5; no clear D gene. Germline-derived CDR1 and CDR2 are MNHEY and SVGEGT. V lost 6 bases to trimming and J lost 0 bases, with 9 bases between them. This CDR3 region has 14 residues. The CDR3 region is CASRSEYSNQPQHF. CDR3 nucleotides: TGTGCCAGCAGGTCCGAGTATAGCAATCAGCCCCAGCATTTT.